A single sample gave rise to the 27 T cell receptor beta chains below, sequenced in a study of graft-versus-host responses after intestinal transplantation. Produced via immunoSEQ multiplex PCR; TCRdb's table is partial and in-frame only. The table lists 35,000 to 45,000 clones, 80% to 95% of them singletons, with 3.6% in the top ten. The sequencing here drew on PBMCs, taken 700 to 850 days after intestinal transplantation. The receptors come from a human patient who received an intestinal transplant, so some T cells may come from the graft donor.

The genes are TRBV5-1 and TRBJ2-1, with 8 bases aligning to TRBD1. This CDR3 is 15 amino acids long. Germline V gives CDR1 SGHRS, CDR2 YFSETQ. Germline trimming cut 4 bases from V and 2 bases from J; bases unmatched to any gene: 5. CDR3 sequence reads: CASSHGQGTYNEQFF. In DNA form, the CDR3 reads TGCGCCAGCAGCCATGGACAGGGCACCTACAATGAGCAGTTCTTC.

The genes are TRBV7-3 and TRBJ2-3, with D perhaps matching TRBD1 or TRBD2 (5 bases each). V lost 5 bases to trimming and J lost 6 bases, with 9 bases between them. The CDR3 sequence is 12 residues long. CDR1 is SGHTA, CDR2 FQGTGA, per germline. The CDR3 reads CASSHEGDTQYF. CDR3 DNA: TGTGCCAGCAGCCACGAGGGGGATACGCAGTATTTT.

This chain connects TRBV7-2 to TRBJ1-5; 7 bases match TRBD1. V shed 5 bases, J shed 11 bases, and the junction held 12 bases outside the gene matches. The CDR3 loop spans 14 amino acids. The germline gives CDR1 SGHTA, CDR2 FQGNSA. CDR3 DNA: TGTGCCAGCAGCATAACAGGGGCAAAGGTGGCCCAGCATTTT. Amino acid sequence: CASSITGAKVAQHF.

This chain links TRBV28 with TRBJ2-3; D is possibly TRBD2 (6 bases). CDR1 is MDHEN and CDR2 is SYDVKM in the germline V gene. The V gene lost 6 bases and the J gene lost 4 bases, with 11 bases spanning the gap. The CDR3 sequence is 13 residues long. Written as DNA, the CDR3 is TGTGCCAGCAGCGGGAGCAGCGCAGATACGCAGTATTTT. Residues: CASSGSSADTQYF.

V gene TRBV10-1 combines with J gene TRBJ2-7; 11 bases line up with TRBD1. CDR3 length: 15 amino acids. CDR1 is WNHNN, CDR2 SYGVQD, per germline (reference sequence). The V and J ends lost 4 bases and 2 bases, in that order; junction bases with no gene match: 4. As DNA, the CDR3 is TGCGCCAGCAGTGCCGGGACAGGGGGGCCCTACGAGCAGTACTTC. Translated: CASSAGTGGPYEQYF.

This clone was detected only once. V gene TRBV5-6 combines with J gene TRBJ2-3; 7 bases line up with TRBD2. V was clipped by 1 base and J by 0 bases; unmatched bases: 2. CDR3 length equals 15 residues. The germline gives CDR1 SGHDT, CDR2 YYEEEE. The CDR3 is CASSLRAGSTDTQYF. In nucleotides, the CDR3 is TGTGCCAGCAGCTTGCGAGCGGGGAGCACAGATACGCAGTATTTT. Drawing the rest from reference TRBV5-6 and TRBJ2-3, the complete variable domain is DAGVTQSPTHLIKTRGQQVTLRCSPKSGHDTVSWYQQALGQGPQFIFQYYEEEERQRGNFPDRFSGHQFPNYSSELNVNALLLGDSALYLCASSLRAGSTDTQYFGPGTRLTVL.

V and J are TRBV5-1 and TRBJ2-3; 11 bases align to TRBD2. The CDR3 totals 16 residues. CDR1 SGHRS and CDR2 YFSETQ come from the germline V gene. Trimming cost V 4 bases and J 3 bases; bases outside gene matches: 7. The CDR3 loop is CASSRNSGRETDTQYF. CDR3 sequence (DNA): TGCGCCAGCAGCAGAAATAGCGGGAGGGAGACAGATACGCAGTATTTT.

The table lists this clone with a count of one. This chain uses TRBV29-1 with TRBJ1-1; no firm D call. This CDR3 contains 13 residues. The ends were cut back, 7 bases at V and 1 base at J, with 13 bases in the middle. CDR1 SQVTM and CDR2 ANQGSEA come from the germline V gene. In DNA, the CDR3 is TGCAGCGCCGACAAAGGGAGGAACACTGAAGCTTTCTTT. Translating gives CSADKGRNTEAFF.

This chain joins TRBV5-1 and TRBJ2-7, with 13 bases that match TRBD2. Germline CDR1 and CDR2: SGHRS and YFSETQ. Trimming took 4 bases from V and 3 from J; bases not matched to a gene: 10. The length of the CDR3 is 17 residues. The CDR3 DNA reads TGCGCCAGCAGCACCGGACTAGCGGGGGCTCAATTCTACGAGCAGTACTTC. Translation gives CASSTGLAGAQFYEQYF.

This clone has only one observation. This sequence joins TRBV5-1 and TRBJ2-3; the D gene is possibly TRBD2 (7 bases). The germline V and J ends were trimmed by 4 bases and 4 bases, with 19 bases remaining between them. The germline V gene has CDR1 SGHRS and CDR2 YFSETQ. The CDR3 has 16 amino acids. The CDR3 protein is CASSLGGLEGADTQYF. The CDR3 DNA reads TGCGCCAGCAGCCTGGGGGGGCTCGAAGGAGCAGATACGCAGTATTTT.

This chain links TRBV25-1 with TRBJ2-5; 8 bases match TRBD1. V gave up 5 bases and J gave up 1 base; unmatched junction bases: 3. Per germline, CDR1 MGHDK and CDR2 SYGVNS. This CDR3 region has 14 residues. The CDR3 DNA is TGTGCCAGCAGTCCAGGACAGGGCCAAGAGACCCAGTACTTC. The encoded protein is CASSPGQGQETQYF.

CDR3 coding DNA: TGTGCCAGCAGCTTAGCCGGGGCGTCCGAGCAGTACTTC. This sequence encodes CASSLAGASEQYF. V usage is TRBV7-9 and J usage is TRBJ2-7; D is possibly TRBD1 or TRBD2 (5 bases each). The CDR3 is 13 amino acids. Looked up from germline, CDR1 is SEHNR and CDR2 is FQNEAQ (reference sequence). V lost 0 bases to trimming and J lost 6 bases, with 9 bases between them.

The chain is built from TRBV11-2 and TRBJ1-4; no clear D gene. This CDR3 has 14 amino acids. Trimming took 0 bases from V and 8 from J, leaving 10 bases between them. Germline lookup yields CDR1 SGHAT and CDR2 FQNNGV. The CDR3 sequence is CASSLEPLGEKLFF. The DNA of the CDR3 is TGTGCCAGCAGCTTAGAACCCCTGGGCGAAAAACTGTTTTTT.

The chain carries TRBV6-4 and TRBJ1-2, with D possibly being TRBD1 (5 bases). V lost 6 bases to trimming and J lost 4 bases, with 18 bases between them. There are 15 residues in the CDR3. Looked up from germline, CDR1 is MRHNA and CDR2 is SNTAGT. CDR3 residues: CASSRDSTTLYGYTF. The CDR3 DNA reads TGTGCCAGCAGCCGCGACAGTACTACCCTCTATGGCTACACCTTC.

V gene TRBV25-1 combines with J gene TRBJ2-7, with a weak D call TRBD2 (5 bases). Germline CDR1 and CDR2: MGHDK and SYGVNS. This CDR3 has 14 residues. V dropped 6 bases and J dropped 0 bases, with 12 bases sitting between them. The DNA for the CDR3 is TGTGCCAGCAGAGGATGGACTCACTCCTACGAGCAGTACTTC. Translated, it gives CASRGWTHSYEQYF.

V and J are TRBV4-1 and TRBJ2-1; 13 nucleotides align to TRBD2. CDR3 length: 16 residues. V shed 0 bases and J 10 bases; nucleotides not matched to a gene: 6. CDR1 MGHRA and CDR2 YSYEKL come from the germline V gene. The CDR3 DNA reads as TGCGCCAGCAGCCAAGACGCAGGACTAGCGGGAGACGAGCAGTTCTTC. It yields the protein CASSQDAGLAGDEQFF.

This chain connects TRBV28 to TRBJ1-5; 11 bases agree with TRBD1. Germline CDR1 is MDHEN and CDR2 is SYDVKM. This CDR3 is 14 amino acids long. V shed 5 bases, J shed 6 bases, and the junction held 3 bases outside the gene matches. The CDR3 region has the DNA TGTGCCAGCAGTATCGGACAGGGGGCTCAGCCCCAGCATTTT. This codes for CASSIGQGAQPQHF.

CDR3 in amino acids: CASSHWEGRGTGELFF. For the CDR3, the DNA is TGTGCCAGCAGCCATTGGGAGGGGCGCGGGACCGGGGAGCTGTTTTTT. V usage is TRBV7-9 and J usage is TRBJ2-2, with 7 bases identical to TRBD2. The CDR3 totals 16 residues. Germline loops: CDR1 SEHNR, CDR2 FQNEAQ (reference sequence). The J segment lost 5 bases and the V segment lost 5 bases, leaving 11 bases of the junction unmatched.

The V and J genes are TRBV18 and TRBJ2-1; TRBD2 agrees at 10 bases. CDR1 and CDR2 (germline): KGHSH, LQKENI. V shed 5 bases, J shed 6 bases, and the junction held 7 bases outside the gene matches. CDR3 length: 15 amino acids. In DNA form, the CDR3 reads TGTGCCAGCTCAGGGCTAGCGGGAGTACGCAATGAGCAGTTCTTC. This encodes CASSGLAGVRNEQFF.

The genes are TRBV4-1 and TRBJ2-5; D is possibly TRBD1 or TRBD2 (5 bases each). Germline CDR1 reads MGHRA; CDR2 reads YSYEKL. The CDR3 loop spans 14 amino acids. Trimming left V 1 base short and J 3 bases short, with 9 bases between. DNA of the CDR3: TGCGCCAGCAGCCAAGGGGGGAACAAAGAGACCCAGTACTTC. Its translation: CASSQGGNKETQYF.

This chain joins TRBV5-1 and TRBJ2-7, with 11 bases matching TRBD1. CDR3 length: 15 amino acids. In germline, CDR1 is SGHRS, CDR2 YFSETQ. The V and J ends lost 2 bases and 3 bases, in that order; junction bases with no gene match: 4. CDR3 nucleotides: TGCGCCAGCAGCTTTAGGGACAGGGGGGGCTACGAGCAGTACTTC. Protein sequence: CASSFRDRGGYEQYF.

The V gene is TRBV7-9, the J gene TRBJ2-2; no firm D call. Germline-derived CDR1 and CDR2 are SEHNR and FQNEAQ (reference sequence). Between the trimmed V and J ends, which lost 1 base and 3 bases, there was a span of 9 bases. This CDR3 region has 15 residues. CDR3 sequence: CASSLGIRDTGELFF. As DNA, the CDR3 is TGTGCCAGCAGCTTAGGAATTAGAGACACCGGGGAGCTGTTTTTT.

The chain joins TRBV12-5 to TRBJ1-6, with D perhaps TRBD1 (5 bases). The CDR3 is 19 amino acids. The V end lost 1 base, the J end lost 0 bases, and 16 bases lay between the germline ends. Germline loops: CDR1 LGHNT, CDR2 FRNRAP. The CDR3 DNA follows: TGTGCTAGTGGTTTGGAAACGGGACTCCTGAGCTCCTATAATTCACCCCTCCACTTT. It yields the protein CASGLETGLLSSYNSPLHF. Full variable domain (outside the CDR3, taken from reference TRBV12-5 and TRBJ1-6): DARVTQTPRHKVTEMGQEVTMRCQPILGHNTVFWYRQTMMQGLELLAYFRNRAPLDDSGMPKDRFSAEMPDATLATLKIQPSEPRDSAVYFCASGLETGLLSSYNSPLHFGNGTRLTVT.

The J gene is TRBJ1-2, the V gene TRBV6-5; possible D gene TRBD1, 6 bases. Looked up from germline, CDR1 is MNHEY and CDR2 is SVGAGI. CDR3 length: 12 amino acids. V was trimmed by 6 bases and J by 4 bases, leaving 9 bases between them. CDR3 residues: CASSDRTYGYTF. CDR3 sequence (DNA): TGTGCCAGCAGCGACAGGACCTATGGCTACACCTTC.

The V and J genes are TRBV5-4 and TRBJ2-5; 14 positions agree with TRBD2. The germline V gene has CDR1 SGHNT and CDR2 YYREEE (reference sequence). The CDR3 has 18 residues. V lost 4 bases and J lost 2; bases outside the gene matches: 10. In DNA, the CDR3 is TGTGCCAGCAGCCCCTTGGGACTAGCGGGAGTCGGTCAAGAGACCCAGTACTTC. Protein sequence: CASSPLGLAGVGQETQYF.

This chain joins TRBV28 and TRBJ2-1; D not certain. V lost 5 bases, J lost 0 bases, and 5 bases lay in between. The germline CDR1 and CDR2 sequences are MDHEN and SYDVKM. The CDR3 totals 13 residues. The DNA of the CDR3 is TGTGCCAGCAGTACGGTCTCCTACAATGAGCAGTTCTTC. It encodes CASSTVSYNEQFF.

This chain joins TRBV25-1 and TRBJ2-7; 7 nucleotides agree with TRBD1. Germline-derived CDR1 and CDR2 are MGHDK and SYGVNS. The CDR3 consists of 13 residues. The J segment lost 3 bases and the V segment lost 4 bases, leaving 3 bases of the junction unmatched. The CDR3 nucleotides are TGTGCCAGCAGTGGCCGGGACAGCTACGAGCAGTACTTC. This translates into CASSGRDSYEQYF.